These T cell receptor beta chains were read from a single sample in a study of long-term antiretroviral therapy in people with HIV. Assay: immunoSEQ multiplex PCR; the TCRdb copy retains only in-frame clones and omits some. The data contain about 28,000 clones, roughly 87% of them seen just once; the ten biggest clones take up roughly 1%. The material sequenced was unsorted PBMCs, taken 2 years after starting antiretroviral therapy. These receptors were collected from a man aged 45-60 years with HIV. The CDR3 runs from the conserved cysteine through the conserved F or W. A D gene is named only where the DNA matches it firmly. Size values are once, few and many counts, or a class for expanded clones, and some rows have none.

d_call,clone_size,j_call,v_call,cdr3_aa,cdr3_nt
-,-,TRBJ2-7,TRBV7-9,CASSLEFGSYEQYF,TGTGCCAGCAGCTTAGAGTTTGGTTCCTACGAGCAGTACTTC
-,-,TRBJ2-7,TRBV27,CASKSSYEQYF,TGTGCCAGCAAGTCCTCCTACGAGCAGTACTTC
-,-,TRBJ2-1,TRBV7-9,CASSLVSLGYNEQFF,TGTGCCAGCAGCTTAGTCTCGCTTGGATACAATGAGCAGTTCTTC
TRBD1,-,TRBJ1-1,TRBV7-9,CASSLALGQDKAFF,TGTGCCAGCAGCTTAGCGTTGGGACAGGACAAAGCTTTCTTT
-,-,TRBJ2-7,TRBV7-9,CASSSTVTYEQYF,TGTGCCAGCAGCTCCACGGTAACCTACGAGCAGTACTTC
-,-,TRBJ2-7,TRBV28,CASRFKGGHLAYEQYF,TGTGCCAGCAGATTCAAGGGGGGACATTTGGCCTACGAGCAGTACTTC
-,-,TRBJ2-1,TRBV5-4,CASSLVGDYNEQFF,TGTGCCAGCAGCTTAGTCGGGGACTACAATGAGCAGTTCTTC
TRBD1,-,TRBJ1-4,TRBV5-3,CARSLLGGEAVWLGEKLFF,TGTGCCAGAAGCCTGTTAGGGGGCGAAGCTGTCTGGTTGGGTGAAAAACTGTTTTTT
-,-,TRBJ2-7,TRBV4-3,CASSRFGGEQYF,TGCGCCAGCAGCCGGTTCGGGGGCGAGCAGTACTTC
TRBD1,-,TRBJ2-4,TRBV19,CASSISDRGWTKNIQYF,TGTGCCAGTAGTATATCAGACAGGGGGTGGACCAAAAACATTCAGTACTTC
-,-,TRBJ1-1,TRBV15,CATSRDRPALGAFF,TGTGCCACCAGCAGAGATAGGCCGGCCCTAGGAGCTTTCTTT
-,-,TRBJ1-2,TRBV19,CASSITPGGVNGYTF,TGTGCCAGTAGTATAACCCCGGGGGGGGTGAATGGCTACACCTTC
-,-,TRBJ2-1,TRBV5-4,CASSPGIYNEQFF,TGTGCCAGCAGCCCCGGGATTTACAATGAGCAGTTCTTC
-,few,TRBJ2-7,TRBV7-2,CASSLVSTAYEQYF,TGTGCCAGCAGCTTAGTTTCCACTGCCTACGAGCAGTACTTC
-,-,TRBJ2-6,TRBV15,CATSSFTGLAGANVLTF,TGTGCCACCAGCAGTTTCACAGGGTTGGCTGGGGCCAACGTCCTGACTTTC
-,-,TRBJ1-1,TRBV6-6,CASSYSRRAGNTEAFF,TGTGCCAGCAGTTACTCGAGGCGGGCCGGGAACACTGAAGCTTTCTTT
-,once,TRBJ2-3,TRBV11-2,CASSTRSNTDTQYF,TGTGCCAGCAGCACTCGATCGAACACAGATACGCAGTATTTT
-,few,TRBJ1-5,TRBV27,CASSLVGGQPQHF,TGTGCCAGCAGTTTAGTTGGGGGTCAGCCCCAGCATTTT
TRBD1,-,TRBJ1-1,TRBV7-2,CASSLDQGGNTEAFF,TGTGCCAGCAGCTTAGATCAGGGGGGGAACACTGAAGCTTTCTTT
TRBD2,-,TRBJ2-5,TRBV10-3,CATRGEREGRETQYF,TGTGCCACTCGGGGAGAGCGGGAGGGCCGAGAGACCCAGTACTTC
TRBD1,-,TRBJ1-2,TRBV28,CASSSDRVGYYGYTF,TGTGCCAGCAGCTCGGACAGGGTAGGATACTATGGCTACACCTTC
-,-,TRBJ2-5,TRBV9,CASSPGLHQETQYF,TGTGCCTCATCCCCGGGACTCCACCAAGAGACCCAGTACTTC
-,-,TRBJ1-4,TRBV9,CASSVDPTNEKLFF,TGTGCCAGCAGCGTAGATCCAACTAATGAAAAACTGTTTTTT
-,-,TRBJ2-7,TRBV5-8,CASSLGYEQYF,TGTGCCAGCAGCTTGGGCTACGAGCAGTACTTC
-,-,TRBJ1-1,TRBV6-6,CASRPRGGMEGTEAFF,TGTGCCAGCAGGCCCCGCGGGGGGATGGAAGGAACTGAAGCTTTCTTT
TRBD1,once,TRBJ1-5,TRBV7-2,CASSLLTGVSQPQHF,TGTGCCAGCAGCCTCCTCACAGGGGTGAGCCAGCCCCAGCATTTT
-,-,TRBJ2-7,TRBV30,CAWTRGRGTYEQYF,TGTGCCTGGACCCGGGGGAGGGGGACCTACGAGCAGTACTTC
-,-,TRBJ1-1,TRBV27,CASSFNGGLAFF,TGTGCCAGCAGTTTCAATGGGGGGCTGGCTTTCTTT
-,-,TRBJ1-2,TRBV6-5,CASSPQEFYGYTF,TGTGCCAGCAGCCCCCAGGAGTTCTATGGCTACACCTTC
TRBD1,-,TRBJ2-3,TRBV10-3,CAISGTGEFGTQYF,TGTGCCATCAGTGGGACAGGGGAATTCGGTACGCAGTATTTT
TRBD2,-,TRBJ2-1,TRBV28,CASTTLAGDYNEQFF,TGTGCCAGCACCACTCTAGCGGGGGATTACAATGAGCAGTTCTTC
-,once,TRBJ1-1,TRBV25-1,CASRTDYLKNTEAFF,TGTGCCAGCCGTACCGATTACTTAAAGAACACTGAAGCTTTCTTT